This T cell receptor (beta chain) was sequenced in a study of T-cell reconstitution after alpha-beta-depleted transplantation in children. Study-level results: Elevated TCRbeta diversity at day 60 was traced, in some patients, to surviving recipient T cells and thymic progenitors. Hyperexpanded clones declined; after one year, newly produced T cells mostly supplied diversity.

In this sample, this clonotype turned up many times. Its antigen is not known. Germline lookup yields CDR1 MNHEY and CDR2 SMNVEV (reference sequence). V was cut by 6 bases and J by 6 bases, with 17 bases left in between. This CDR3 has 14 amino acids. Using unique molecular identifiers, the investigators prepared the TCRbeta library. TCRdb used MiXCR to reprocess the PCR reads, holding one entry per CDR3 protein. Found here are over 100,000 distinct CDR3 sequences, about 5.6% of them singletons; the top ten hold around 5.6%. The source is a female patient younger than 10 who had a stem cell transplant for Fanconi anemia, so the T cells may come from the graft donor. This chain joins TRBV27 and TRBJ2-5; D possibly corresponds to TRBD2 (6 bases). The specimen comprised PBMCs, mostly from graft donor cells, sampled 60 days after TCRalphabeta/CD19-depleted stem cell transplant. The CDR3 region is CASSRTRTTKTQYF. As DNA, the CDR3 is TGTGCCAGCAGCAGAACCCGGACTACTAAGACCCAGTACTTC.